The 3 T cell receptor beta chains in this list originate from one sample, sequenced in a study of tissue T cells after allogeneic stem cell transplantation. The time point denotes: mouse harvest day 14 after allogeneic transplant. Mouse grafts combined 10^7 T-cell-depleted bone marrow cells with 10^6 splenic CD5+ T cells. Assay used: immunoSEQ multiplex PCR; TCRdb lists only in-frame clones, some missing. There are roughly 3,900 clones in the sample; around 47% occur only once, and about a third lies in the top ten. Sequenced sample: lymph node tissue. The receptors stem from a female BALB/c mouse given C57BL/6 T cells with graft-versus-host disease after an allogeneic hematopoietic cell transplant.

Details on this clone: The gene names given are mouse names. The read comes to an end 1 residue before the CDR3 does, leaving the germline J gene to fill in the end. The genes are TRBV19 and TRBJ2-5; 10 positions match TRBD2. Germline V CDR1 and CDR2: FNHDT, SITEND (reference sequence). J gave up 5 bases and V 4 bases, and 7 bases lay outside the gene matches. The length of the CDR3 is 15 residues. The CDR3 DNA, read in part, is TGTGCCAGCAGTCCCGCTGGGGGGGCTGGAGACACCCAGTAC. It is translated as CASSPAGGAGDTQY. The full CDR3 protein reads CASSPAGGAGDTQYF.

Worth noting for this clone: The gene symbols are mouse symbols. The sequenced fragment ends 1 residue before the CDR3 boundary, so the rest is inferred from the germline J gene. The J gene is TRBJ2-5, the V gene TRBV13-3, with a possible D match to TRBD2 (7 bases). V dropped 0 bases and J dropped 7 bases, with 12 bases sitting between them. Germline CDR1 NNHDY, CDR2 SYVADS. This CDR3 is 14 amino acids long. The CDR3 region is CASSDARGGNTQYF. CDR3 DNA (partial): TGTGCCAGCAGTGATGCAAGGGGGGGGAACACCCAGTAC.

The sample holds a few counts of this clone. Mouse germline and gene names are used. With the read ending 1 residue before the CDR3 end, the germline J gene is used to fill in that end. The chain uses TRBV23 and TRBJ2-1; the table names TRBD1, a call not compared with the DNA. The CDR3 contains 13 residues. From germline, CDR1 is KGHTA and CDR2 FQNQQP. Incomplete CDR3 DNA: TGCTCCAGCAGTCCACAGGGTGGGGCTGAGCAGTTC. Protein: CSSSPQGGAEQF. The CDR3 as a whole reads CSSSPQGGAEQFF.